These T cell receptor beta chains were read from a single sample in a study of T cell responses to AZD1222 COVID-19 vaccine. Assay used: immunoSEQ multiplex PCR; TCRdb lists only in-frame clones, some missing. The table has about 120,000 clones, approximately 85% seen once. The specimen was peripheral blood, collected on day 0 of MenACWY control vaccination. All receptors come from an adult in good health. Both conserved end residues are part of each CDR3. The D gene is left open where the match is weak.

v_call,d_call,j_call,cdr3_nt,cdr3_aa
TRBV28,TRBD1,TRBJ1-3,TGTGCCAGCAGTTTATGGGACAGGGTCTCTGGAAACACCATATATTTT,CASSLWDRVSGNTIYF
TRBV27,NA,TRBJ2-5,TGTGCCAGCAGCAACAGGAGAGAGACCCAGTACTTC,CASSNRRETQYF
TRBV28,TRBD2,TRBJ2-7,TGTGCCAGCAGCCGGGGGGGGAGTATCTACGAGCAGTACTTC,CASSRGGSIYEQYF
TRBV4-1,NA,TRBJ1-6,TGCGCCAGCAGCCAGGAGCGTCTGAATTCACCCCTCCACTTT,CASSQERLNSPLHF
TRBV6-2/TRBV6-3,NA,TRBJ1-1,TGTGCCAGCAGTAGACAGAACACTGAAGCTTTCTTT,CASSRQNTEAFF
TRBV18,NA,TRBJ1-1,TGTGCCAGCTCCCCTAATGTAGGAGATATGAACACTGAAGCTTTCTTT,CASSPNVGDMNTEAFF
TRBV28,NA,TRBJ1-2,TGTGCCAGCAGCAAGGGACACGGCGGAGGCTACACCTTC,CASSKGHGGGYTF
TRBV6-5,NA,TRBJ2-3,TGTGCCACCAGGGACACGGGGGGCTCAGGGGATACGCAGTATTTT,CATRDTGGSGDTQYF
TRBV7-2,NA,TRBJ2-1,TGTGCCAGCAGTTATAGCGGATCTTCCTACAATGAGCAGTTCTTC,CASSYSGSSYNEQFF
TRBV11-3,TRBD2,TRBJ2-3,TGTGCCAGCAGCAAAACCCGGGGGGCAGATACGCAGTATTTT,CASSKTRGADTQYF